There are many counts of the clone carrying this T cell receptor beta chain. Its specificity is not known. The V and J ends lost 0 bases and 4 bases respectively, with 7 bases between them. The CDR3 consists of 13 residues. Looked up from germline, CDR1 is SGHRS and CDR2 is YFSETQ. Ophthalmopathy cases scored 3 or more on the Clinical Activity Score and 4 or more on NOSPECS grade, with duration below 3 months. Uncontrolled infection, other autoimmune disease, pregnancy or lactation excluded patients. These data come from a study of T cells in Graves' hyperthyroidism and ophthalmopathy. Whole-study findings and limits: Blood samples included most of the expanded thyroid clonotypes exceeding 0.001. Ophthalmopathy was predicted by the model a median of approximately 6.6 months ahead of onset.

Amplification targeted TCR beta CDR3 regions from RNA transcripts. The HTBI primer set served for first-round RT-PCR of the TCR CDR3. TCRdb independently ran MiXCR on the multiplex PCR reads; one entry per CDR3 protein. The table includes fewer than 250,000 distinct CDR3 sequences, roughly a quarter detected once. The V call is TRBV5-1, the J call TRBJ1-1; D uncertain. Input material: blood. The clonotype originates from a woman aged 40 to 50 with Graves' ophthalmopathy. The CDR3 DNA reads TGCGCCAGCAGCTTGGAGAGCAGCACTGAAGCTTTCTTT. It specifies CASSLESSTEAFF.